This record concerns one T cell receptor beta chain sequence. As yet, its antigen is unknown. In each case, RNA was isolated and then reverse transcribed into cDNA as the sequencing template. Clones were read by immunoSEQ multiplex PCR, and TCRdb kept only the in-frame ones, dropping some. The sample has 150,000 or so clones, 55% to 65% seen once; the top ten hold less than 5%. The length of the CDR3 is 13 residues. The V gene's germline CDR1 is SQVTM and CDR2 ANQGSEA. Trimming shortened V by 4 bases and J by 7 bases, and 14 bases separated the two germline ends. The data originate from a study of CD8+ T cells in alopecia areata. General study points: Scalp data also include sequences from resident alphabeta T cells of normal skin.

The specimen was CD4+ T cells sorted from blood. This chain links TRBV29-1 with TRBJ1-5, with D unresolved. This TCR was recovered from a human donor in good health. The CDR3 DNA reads TGCAGCGTTGCGAACCAAGGGTACCAGCCCCAGCATTTT. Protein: CSVANQGYQPQHF.